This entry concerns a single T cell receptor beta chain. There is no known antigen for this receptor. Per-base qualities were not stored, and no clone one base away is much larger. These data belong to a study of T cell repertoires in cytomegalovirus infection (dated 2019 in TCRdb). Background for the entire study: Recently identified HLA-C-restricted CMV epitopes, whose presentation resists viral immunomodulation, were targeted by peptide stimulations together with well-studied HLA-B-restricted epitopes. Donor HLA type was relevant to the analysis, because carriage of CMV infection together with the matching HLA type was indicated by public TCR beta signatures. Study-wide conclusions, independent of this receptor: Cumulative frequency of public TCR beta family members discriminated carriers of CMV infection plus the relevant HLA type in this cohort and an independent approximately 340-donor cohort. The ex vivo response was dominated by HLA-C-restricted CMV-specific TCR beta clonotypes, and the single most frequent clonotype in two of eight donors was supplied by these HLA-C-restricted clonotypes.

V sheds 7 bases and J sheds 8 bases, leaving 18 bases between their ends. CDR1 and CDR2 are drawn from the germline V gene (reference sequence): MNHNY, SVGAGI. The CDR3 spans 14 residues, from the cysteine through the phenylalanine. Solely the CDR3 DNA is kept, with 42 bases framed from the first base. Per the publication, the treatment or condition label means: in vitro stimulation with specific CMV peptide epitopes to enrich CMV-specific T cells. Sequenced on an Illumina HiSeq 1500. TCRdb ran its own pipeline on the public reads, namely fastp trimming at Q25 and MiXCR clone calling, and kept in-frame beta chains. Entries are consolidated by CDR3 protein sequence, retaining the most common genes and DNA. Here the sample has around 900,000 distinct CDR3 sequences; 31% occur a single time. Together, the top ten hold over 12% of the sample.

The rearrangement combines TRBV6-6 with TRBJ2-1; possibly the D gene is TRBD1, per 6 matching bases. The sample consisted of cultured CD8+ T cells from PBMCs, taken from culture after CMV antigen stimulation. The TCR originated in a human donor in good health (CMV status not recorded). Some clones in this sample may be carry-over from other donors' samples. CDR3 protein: CASTFTQGYDEQFF. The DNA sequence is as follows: TGTGCCAGCACTTTCACCCAGGGGTACGATGAGCAGTTCTTC.